These T cell receptor beta chains were read from a single sample in a study of T cell responses to AZD1222 COVID-19 vaccine. Libraries were prepared by immunoSEQ multiplex PCR; TCRdb keeps only in-frame clonotypes and omits some of them. The sample includes over 150,000 clones, 88% of them seen just once. The sequencing here drew on peripheral blood, taken 28 days after the second AZD1222 dose. These receptors came from an adult who received the AZD1222 COVID-19 vaccine. Each CDR3 is given with its conserved first and last residue. D genes are given only for firm matches. Only part of the rows carry a size: once, few, many, or a class if the clone is expanded.

j_call clone_size d_call cdr3_length v_call cdr3_aa cdr3_nt
TRBJ1-4 once TRBD1 15 TRBV11-2 CASSPLRGFAEKLFF TGTGCCAGCAGCCCACTCAGGGGGTTCGCTGAAAAACTGTTTTTT
TRBJ1-5 - - 13 TRBV9 CASSVSPDQPQHF TGTGCCAGCAGCGTAAGTCCGGATCAGCCCCAGCATTTT
TRBJ2-1 - TRBD2 13 TRBV6-5 CASAFSGYNEQFF TGTGCCAGCGCGTTTAGCGGGTACAATGAGCAGTTCTTC
TRBJ1-5 - - 21 TRBV21-1 CASSKEAEDRAWSLGNQPQHF TGTGCCAGCAGCAAAGAAGCTGAGGACAGGGCGTGGAGTCTGGGCAATCAGCCCCAGCATTTT
TRBJ1-3 - - 15 TRBV27 CASSLSGAPGNTIYF TGTGCCAGCAGTTTATCAGGGGCGCCGGGAAACACCATATATTTT
TRBJ1-1 - - 13 TRBV7-2 CASSFWENTEAFF TGTGCCAGCAGCTTTTGGGAGAACACTGAAGCTTTCTTT
TRBJ1-5 - - 15 TRBV5-5 CASSLYSTLNQPQHF TGTGCCAGCAGCTTATATAGCACCCTCAATCAGCCCCAGCATTTT
TRBJ2-5 - - 14 TRBV7-8 CASSPTWGDETQYF TGTGCCAGCAGCCCCACATGGGGGGATGAGACCCAGTACTTC
TRBJ1-1 - - 11 TRBV20-1 CSAAQGGLAFF TGCAGTGCCGCGCAGGGAGGCTTAGCTTTCTTT
TRBJ2-5 - TRBD2 19 TRBV10-3 CAISDLMTSGGQREETQYF TGTGCCATCAGTGACCTAATGACTAGCGGGGGGCAGCGGGAAGAGACCCAGTACTTC
TRBJ1-2 - - 16 TRBV6-5 CASSFEPRGGHYGYTF TGTGCCAGCAGTTTCGAACCCCGCGGCGGCCACTATGGCTACACCTTC
TRBJ1-2 - - 13 TRBV6-1 CASSEANNYGYTF TGTGCCAGCAGTGAAGCGAATAACTATGGCTACACCTTC
TRBJ1-5 - - 16 TRBV20-1 CSASGQGKYSNQPQHF TGCAGTGCTAGTGGGCAGGGCAAATATAGCAATCAGCCCCAGCATTTT
TRBJ1-4 - - 11 TRBV20-1 CSASGQRELFF TGCAGTGCTAGTGGGCAAAGAGAACTGTTTTTT
TRBJ1-3 - TRBD1 14 TRBV7-9 CASSLGAGGPLTDF TGTGCCAGCAGCTTAGGGGCAGGGGGCCCGCTCACGGATTTT
TRBJ2-2 - - 13 TRBV10-3 CAISEGTLRELFF TGTGCCATCAGTGAAGGGACCCTACGGGAGCTGTTTTTT
TRBJ1-2 once TRBD1 15 TRBV9 CASSVARTGARGYTF TGTGCCAGCAGCGTAGCTCGGACAGGGGCTCGCGGCTACACCTTC
TRBJ1-1 - - 15 TRBV5-5 CASSPYAGSNTEAFF TGTGCCAGCAGCCCATACGCGGGCTCGAACACTGAAGCTTTCTTT
TRBJ1-2 - TRBD1 15 TRBV6-5 CASSYRDRGAYGYTF TGTGCCAGCAGTTACCGGGACAGGGGCGCCTATGGCTACACCTTC
TRBJ1-1 - - 11 TRBV11-1 CASSAGDIAFF TGTGCCAGCAGCGCAGGGGATATAGCTTTCTTT
TRBJ2-7 - - 12 TRBV11-2 CASRTDSYEQYF TGTGCCAGCAGGACAGACTCCTACGAGCAGTACTTC
TRBJ2-5 - TRBD2 15 TRBV7-9 CASSLGPGEGETQYF TGTGCCAGCAGCTTAGGACCCGGGGAGGGGGAGACCCAGTACTTC
TRBJ2-7 few - 13 TRBV7-2 CASSWDSAYEQYF TGTGCCAGCAGTTGGGACTCAGCCTACGAGCAGTACTTC
TRBJ1-2 once - 14 TRBV18 CASSPQDGGYGYTF TGTGCCAGCTCACCACAGGACGGAGGATATGGCTACACCTTC
TRBJ1-1 - - 15 TRBV5-1 CASSLGQAAVTEAFF TGCGCCAGCAGCTTGGGACAAGCGGCCGTCACTGAAGCTTTCTTT
TRBJ2-7 - - 14 TRBV7-9 CASSPTDNLYEQYF TGTGCCAGCAGCCCTACCGACAACCTCTACGAGCAGTACTTC
TRBJ2-1 - TRBD2 14 TRBV7-2 CAASSGGSNNEQFF TGTGCCGCATCTAGCGGGGGTTCTAACAATGAGCAGTTCTTC
TRBJ2-1 - - 12 TRBV29-1 CSVGPGGNEQFF TGCAGCGTTGGCCCCGGCGGTAATGAGCAGTTCTTC
TRBJ1-1 few - 19 TRBV29-1 CSVEEKLKTRRVESGEAFF TGCAGCGTTGAAGAGAAATTAAAAACTCGGAGGGTAGAATCTGGTGAAGCTTTCTTT
TRBJ1-1 - TRBD1 18 TRBV7-9 CASSLRFPGGLEDTEAFF TGTGCCAGCAGTCTTAGATTCCCAGGGGGTTTAGAGGACACTGAAGCTTTCTTT
TRBJ2-6 - - 18 TRBV14 CASSPFLFGLSGANVLTF TGTGCCAGCAGCCCATTCCTATTCGGGCTCTCTGGGGCCAACGTCCTGACTTTC
TRBJ1-6 - - 16 TRBV6-5 CASSYSTDAMGSPLHF TGTGCCAGCAGTTACTCGACAGACGCCATGGGGTCACCCCTCCACTTT
TRBJ1-1 - TRBD1 17 TRBV11-2 CASSYLRGQGAGTEAFF TGTGCCAGCAGCTATTTGAGGGGACAGGGGGCCGGCACTGAAGCTTTCTTT
TRBJ2-1 - TRBD2 18 TRBV19 CASSPGLAGGPRSNEQFF TGTGCCAGTAGTCCGGGACTAGCGGGGGGGCCTAGGTCAAATGAGCAGTTCTTC
TRBJ2-1 once TRBD1 16 TRBV24-1 CATSDRTGGSYNEQFF TGTGCCACCAGTGATCGTACAGGGGGGTCCTACAATGAGCAGTTCTTC
TRBJ1-5 - - 14 TRBV10-3 CAISPGRNNQPQHF TGTGCCATCAGCCCTGGACGGAACAATCAGCCCCAGCATTTT
TRBJ1-1 - - 14 TRBV6-5 CASSYFAGGTEAFF TGTGCCAGCAGTTACTTTGCGGGAGGCACTGAAGCTTTCTTT
TRBJ2-1 - - 14 TRBV29-1 CSVEGRVSYNEQFF TGCAGCGTTGAGGGCCGGGTTTCCTACAATGAGCAGTTCTTC
TRBJ2-7 - - 12 TRBV7-9 CASSNTMSEQYF TGTGCCAGCAGCAACACTATGTCCGAGCAGTACTTC
TRBJ1-6 - TRBD1 15 TRBV4-3 CASSDRGTDNSPLHF TGCGCCAGCAGCGATCGGGGGACAGATAATTCACCCCTCCACTTT
TRBJ1-1 - - 14 TRBV4-2 CASSQDLFNTEAFF TGTGCCAGCAGCCAAGACCTCTTCAACACTGAAGCTTTCTTT
TRBJ1-1 - - 12 TRBV20-1 CSASLSFAEAFF TGCAGTGCTAGTTTGTCGTTTGCTGAAGCTTTCTTT
TRBJ1-2 - TRBD1 13 TRBV7-2 CASSLGQGMGYTF TGTGCCAGCAGCTTAGGACAGGGCATGGGCTACACCTTC
TRBJ2-1 - - 12 TRBV29-1 CSVVVGPNEQFF TGCAGCGTTGTGGTGGGGCCCAATGAGCAGTTCTTC
TRBJ1-1 - - 16 TRBV2 CASSPSGVLMNTEAFF TGTGCCAGCAGCCCCTCGGGTGTCCTTATGAACACTGAAGCTTTCTTT
TRBJ1-1 - - 13 TRBV4-3 CASRGVRNTEAFF TGCGCCAGCAGGGGGGTCAGGAACACTGAAGCTTTCTTT
TRBJ2-7 - TRBD1 12 TRBV29-1 CSSGDSPSEQYF TGCAGCTCCGGGGACAGTCCAAGCGAGCAGTACTTC
TRBJ1-6 - - 14 TRBV10-1 CAGCQSSYNSPLHF TGCGCCGGGTGTCAAAGCTCCTATAATTCACCCCTCCACTTT